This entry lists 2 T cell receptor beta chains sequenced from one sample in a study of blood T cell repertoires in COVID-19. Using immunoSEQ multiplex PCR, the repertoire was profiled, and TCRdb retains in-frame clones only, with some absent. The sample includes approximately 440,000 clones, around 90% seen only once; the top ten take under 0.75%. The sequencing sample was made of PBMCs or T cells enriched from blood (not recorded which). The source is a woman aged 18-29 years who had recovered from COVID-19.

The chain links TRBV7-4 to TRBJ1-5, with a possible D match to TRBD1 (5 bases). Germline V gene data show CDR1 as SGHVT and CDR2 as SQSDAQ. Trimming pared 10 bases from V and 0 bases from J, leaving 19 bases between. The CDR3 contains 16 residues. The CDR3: CATHRRGGDSNQPQHF. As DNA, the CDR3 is TGTGCCACTCATCGTCGGGGCGGGGATAGCAATCAGCCCCAGCATTTT.

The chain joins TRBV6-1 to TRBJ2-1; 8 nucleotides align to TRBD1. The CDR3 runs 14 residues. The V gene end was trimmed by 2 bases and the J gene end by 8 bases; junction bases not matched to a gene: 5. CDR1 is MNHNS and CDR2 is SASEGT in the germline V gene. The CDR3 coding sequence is TGTGCCAGCAGTGAACAATGGACAGGGTATGAGCAGTTCTTC. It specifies CASSEQWTGYEQFF.